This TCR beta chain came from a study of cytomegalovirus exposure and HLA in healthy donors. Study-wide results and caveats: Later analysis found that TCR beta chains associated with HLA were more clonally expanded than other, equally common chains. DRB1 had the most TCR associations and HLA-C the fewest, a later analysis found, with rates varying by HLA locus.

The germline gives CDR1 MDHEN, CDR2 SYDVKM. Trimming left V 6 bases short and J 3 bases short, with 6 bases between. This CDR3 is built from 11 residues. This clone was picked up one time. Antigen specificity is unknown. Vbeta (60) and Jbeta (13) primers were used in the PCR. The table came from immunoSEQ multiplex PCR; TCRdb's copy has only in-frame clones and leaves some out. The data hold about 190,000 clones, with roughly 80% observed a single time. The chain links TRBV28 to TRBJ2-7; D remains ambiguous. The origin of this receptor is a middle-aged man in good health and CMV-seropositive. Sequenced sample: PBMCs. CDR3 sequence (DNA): TGTGCCAGCAGCCTCTACTACGAGCAGTACTTC. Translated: CASSLYYEQYF.